These 30 T cell receptor beta chains came from one sample sequenced in a study of lymphopenia after photon versus proton radiotherapy. The protocol was immunoSEQ multiplex PCR, while the TCRdb copy is restricted to in-frame clones and leaves out a portion. The sample holds about 45,000 clones, less than 90% seen once. The sample was peripheral blood, taken from a patient treated with photon-based radiotherapy. Source of these receptors: a man aged 40-55 years with gastric cancer.

The chain combines TRBV10-3 with TRBJ2-6; D is perhaps TRBD1 or TRBD2 (5 bases each). V was clipped by 7 bases and J by 2 bases, with 21 bases between them. CDR3 length equals 18 residues. The V gene's germline CDR1 is ENHRY and CDR2 SYGVKD. As DNA, the CDR3 is TGTGCCATCAACCCGGGACCGAGTTGGGAGCCTGGGGCCAACGTCCTGACTTTC. Translated: CAINPGPSWEPGANVLTF.

V gene TRBV4-2 combines with J gene TRBJ2-2; D might be TRBD1 (5 bases). CDR1 is LGHNA and CDR2 is YNFKEQ in the germline V gene. V was trimmed by 0 bases and J by 4 bases, leaving 9 bases between them. The CDR3 totals 15 residues. CDR3 nucleotides: TGTGCCAGCAGCCAAGAAGGTAGGGGCACCGGGGAGCTGTTTTTT. Its translation: CASSQEGRGTGELFF.

This rearrangement joins TRBV7-9 to TRBJ1-4; maybe TRBD1 (5 bases). Deletions cut 1 base from V and 6 bases from J, with 12 bases between. The CDR3 sequence is 15 residues long. Germline V gene data show CDR1 as SEHNR and CDR2 as FQNEAQ (reference sequence). The CDR3, as DNA: TGTGCCAGCAGCTTAGTCTCAGGGTGGGATGAAAAACTGTTTTTT. Translating it yields CASSLVSGWDEKLFF.

The chain links TRBV7-8 to TRBJ2-1, with 16 positions matching TRBD2. Unmatched junction bases numbered 6, after V lost 1 base and J lost 0 bases. The CDR3 spans 20 residues. CDR1 is SGHVS, CDR2 FQNEAQ, per germline. CDR3 amino acids: CASSLDGTSGGVSSYNEQFF. DNA for the CDR3: TGTGCCAGCAGCTTAGATGGGACTAGCGGGGGGGTGAGCTCCTACAATGAGCAGTTCTTC.

The chain has TRBV4-2 and TRBJ2-7; D is ambiguous. This CDR3 has 14 residues. The germline V gene has CDR1 LGHNA and CDR2 YNFKEQ. V lost 4 bases and J lost 1, with 11 bases in between. CDR3 DNA sequence: TGTGCCAGCAGCCGAGAGGTCGGTTCCTACGAGCAGTACTTC. Protein: CASSREVGSYEQYF.

The gene calls are TRBV19 and TRBJ2-1, with 10 positions matching TRBD1. With V trimmed by 7 bases and J by 7 bases, 13 bases remained unmatched. Germline CDR1 LNHDA, CDR2 SQIVND (reference sequence). This CDR3 has 16 residues. This CDR3 is CASIPPLGQGRNEQFF. The CDR3 bases are TGTGCCAGTATCCCCCCTTTGGGACAGGGGCGGAATGAGCAGTTCTTC.

This chain joins TRBV7-2 and TRBJ1-2, with 9 bases matching TRBD1. The CDR3 sequence is 14 residues long. Germline trimming cut 5 bases from V and 7 bases from J; bases unmatched to any gene: 8. Per germline, CDR1 SGHTA and CDR2 FQGNSA. CDR3 amino acids: CASSPQPGQGGYTF. CDR3 nucleotide sequence: TGTGCCAGCAGCCCACAACCGGGACAGGGTGGCTACACCTTC.

The CDR3 DNA follows: TGTGCCAGCAGTTACCTAGCGCTCTCCTACGAGCAGTACTTC. It yields the protein CASSYLALSYEQYF. The V gene is TRBV6-6, the J gene TRBJ2-7; D may be TRBD2 (6 bases). The V gene's germline CDR1 is MNHNY and CDR2 SVGAGI (reference sequence). Trimming took off 2 bases at V and 0 bases at J, with 8 bases between the two ends. The CDR3 extends over 14 amino acids.

This clone occurred once. This chain joins TRBV5-4 and TRBJ2-7; no clear D. V lost 0 bases and J 0 bases, leaving 7 bases between the germline ends. The CDR3 runs to 14 residues. Germline values: CDR1 SGHNT, CDR2 YYREEE (reference sequence). The CDR3 nucleotides read TGTGCCAGCAGCTTGGGGGGAAGCTCCTACGAGCAGTACTTC. Translating it yields CASSLGGSSYEQYF.

This chain joins TRBV5-4 and TRBJ1-5; 8 bases are a match to TRBD1. V was clipped by 3 bases and J by 0 bases; unmatched bases: 11. The CDR3 length is 18 residues. Germline-derived CDR1 and CDR2 are SGHNT and YYREEE (reference sequence). This chain's CDR3 is CASSYGTGKFYSNQPQHF. The CDR3 region has the DNA TGTGCCAGCAGCTACGGGACAGGAAAATTTTATAGCAATCAGCCCCAGCATTTT.

CDR3 nucleotides: TGTGCCAGCAGCTCCGGCAGGTATTCACCCCTCCACTTT. Its protein product is CASSSGRYSPLHF. The chain links TRBV7-2 to TRBJ1-6; D is unclear. The V gene's germline CDR1 is SGHTA and CDR2 FQGNSA. Trimming took 4 bases from V and 8 from J, leaving 9 bases between them. This CDR3 contains 13 residues.

The V gene is TRBV4-1, the J gene TRBJ2-2, with D perhaps being TRBD1 or TRBD2 (5 bases each). CDR1 MGHRA and CDR2 YSYEKL come from the germline V gene. V was pared by 1 base and J by 5 bases, with 14 bases between. The CDR3 sequence is 16 residues long. CDR3 sequence (DNA): TGCGCCAGCAGCCAAGTCCTTGGGGGATGGACCGGGGAGCTGTTTTTT. This codes for CASSQVLGGWTGELFF.

The rearrangement links TRBV2 to TRBJ2-5; D gene ambiguous. V gave up 3 bases and J gave up 5 bases, with 4 bases separating them. The CDR3 consists of 11 residues. The germline V gene encodes CDR1 SNHLY and CDR2 FYNNEI. CDR3 coding DNA: TGTGCCAGCAGTGAGGCGGAGACCCAGTACTTC. Amino acids: CASSEAETQYF.

The sample holds a few counts of this clone. The chain combines TRBV5-4 with TRBJ2-7; 7 nucleotides align to TRBD1. The CDR3 runs 15 residues. V was pared by 4 bases and J by 6 bases, with 13 bases of the junction left unmatched. In germline, CDR1 is SGHNT, CDR2 YYREEE (reference sequence). As DNA, the CDR3 is TGTGCCAGCAGCCCACCGGGACAGCCCTTACCCGAGCAGTACTTC. Translation gives CASSPPGQPLPEQYF.

The V and J genes are TRBV30 and TRBJ2-3; tentatively, D is TRBD1 (6 bases). Deletions cut 1 base from V and 1 base from J, with 15 bases between. The CDR3 consists of 16 residues. Germline V gene data show CDR1 as GTSNPN and CDR2 as SVGIG (reference sequence). The CDR3 sequence: CAWSGGAGVGTDTQYF. The CDR3, as DNA: TGTGCCTGGAGTGGAGGTGCAGGGGTGGGCACAGATACGCAGTATTTT.

This chain connects TRBV7-2 to TRBJ2-7; TRBD1 or TRBD2 may be the D gene (5 bases each). CDR1 is SGHTA, CDR2 FQGNSA, per germline. The V and J ends lost 3 bases and 0 bases respectively, with 6 bases between them. The CDR3 extends over 13 amino acids. The CDR3 nucleotides read TGTGCCAGCAGCTTCGGGGCCTCCTACGAGCAGTACTTC. Protein: CASSFGASYEQYF.

V and J are TRBV13 and TRBJ2-1; 9 bases are a match to TRBD2. CDR1 and CDR2 (germline): PRHDT, FYEKMQ (reference sequence). The length of the CDR3 is 15 residues. Trimming took 6 bases from V and 8 from J; bases not matched to a gene: 11. In DNA, the CDR3 is TGTGCCAGCAGAAGAAGGAGCGGGGGGCTAGATGAGCAGTTCTTC. Protein: CASRRRSGGLDEQFF.

V is TRBV4-3 and J is TRBJ1-1; D gene ambiguous. CDR1 and CDR2 from the germline V gene are LGHNA and YSLEER. Trimming stripped 4 bases from V and 3 bases from J, with 12 bases between. CDR3 size: 14 residues. CDR3 amino acids: CASSPQVIDTEAFF. As DNA, the CDR3 is TGCGCCAGCAGCCCCCAGGTTATCGACACTGAAGCTTTCTTT.

The chain is built from TRBV27 and TRBJ1-2, with D unresolved. Per germline, CDR1 MNHEY and CDR2 SMNVEV (reference sequence). The CDR3 totals 12 residues. Trimming removed 5 bases at V and 2 bases at J, with 6 bases between. The CDR3 DNA reads TGTGCCAGCAGTAGGCGAAACTATGGCTACACCTTC. This encodes CASSRRNYGYTF.

This chain uses TRBV6-1 with TRBJ1-4, with D possibly TRBD1 on 5 matching bases. Germline-derived CDR1 and CDR2 are MNHNS and SASEGT. The CDR3 spans 17 residues. V was trimmed by 3 bases and J by 0 bases, leaving 14 bases between them. The CDR3 region is CASSDVGDPTTNEKLFF. As DNA, the CDR3 is TGTGCCAGCAGTGATGTGGGGGATCCTACAACTAATGAAAAACTGTTTTTT.

The rearrangement links TRBV11-2 to TRBJ2-7, with D possibly matching TRBD1 (6 bases). V shed 4 bases and J shed 12 bases, with 16 bases lying between them. The germline CDR1 and CDR2 sequences are SGHAT and FQNNGV. The CDR3 consists of 12 residues. CDR3 bases: TGTGCCAGCAGCTCCCTTTGGGGGACATTGTACTTC. It specifies CASSSLWGTLYF. Full variable domain (outside the CDR3, taken from reference TRBV11-2 and TRBJ2-7): EAGVAQSPRYKIIEKRQSVAFWCNPISGHATLYWYQQILGQGPKLLIQFQNNGVVDDSQLPKDRFSAERLKGVDSTLKIQPAKLEDSAVYLCASSSLWGTLYFGPGTRLTVT.

The CDR3 bases are TGTGCCAGCAGCTGGGTGGGACAGTCAGTTGGAGAGCAGTACTTC. As protein: CASSWVGQSVGEQYF. The V and J genes are TRBV4-2 and TRBJ2-7, with 7 bases matching TRBD1. This CDR3 spans 15 amino acids. Unmatched junction bases numbered 14, after V lost 5 bases and J lost 7 bases. CDR1 is LGHNA, CDR2 YNFKEQ, per germline.

This clone was seen only once. The V call is TRBV7-2, the J call TRBJ1-1; possibly TRBD1 for D (5 bases). Per germline, CDR1 SGHTA and CDR2 FQGNSA. The CDR3 consists of 17 residues. V lost 2 bases, J lost 1 base, and 17 bases lay in between. CDR3 sequence reads: CASSLTSAGLGNTEAFF. The CDR3 nucleotides are TGTGCCAGCAGCTTAACTTCGGCAGGGTTGGGGAACACTGAAGCTTTCTTT.

CDR3 coding DNA: TGTGCCAGCAGTGACCCCGACAGGGCGAGCTCTGGAAACACCATATATTTT. It encodes CASSDPDRASSGNTIYF. V and J are TRBV6-1 and TRBJ1-3, with 7 nucleotides matching TRBD1. Germline trimming cut 3 bases from V and 0 bases from J; bases unmatched to any gene: 8. Germline CDR1 reads MNHNS; CDR2 reads SASEGT. The CDR3 runs 17 residues.

This sequence joins TRBV25-1 and TRBJ2-7; 9 bases are shared with TRBD2. The V gene's germline CDR1 is MGHDK and CDR2 SYGVNS. J gave up 6 bases and V 5 bases, and 11 bases lay outside the gene matches. This CDR3 has 15 residues. CDR3 loop: CASSSSRLAGFEQYF. In DNA, the CDR3 is TGTGCCAGCAGTTCCTCTCGGCTAGCGGGGTTCGAGCAGTACTTC.

This chain uses TRBV29-1 with TRBJ2-3; D may be TRBD2 (6 bases). The CDR3 spans 13 residues. Per the germline V gene, CDR1 is SQVTM and CDR2 is ANQGSEA. Trimming stripped 1 base from V and 2 bases from J, with 7 bases between. In DNA, the CDR3 is TGCAGCGTTGAAGGGACTAACACAGATACGCAGTATTTT. Translation: CSVEGTNTDTQYF.

The DNA for the CDR3 is TGTGCCTGGAGAACCAGCTCCTACAATGAGCAGTTCTTC. The encoded protein is CAWRTSSYNEQFF. The chain couples TRBV30 to TRBJ2-1; D remains ambiguous. The CDR3 contains 13 residues. The V gene lost 3 bases and the J gene lost 0 bases, with 6 bases spanning the gap. The germline CDR1 and CDR2 sequences are GTSNPN and SVGIG (reference sequence).

The table lists this clone with a count of one. The chain uses TRBV7-5 and TRBJ2-2; the table gives TRBD2 as D, unverified against the DNA. TRBV7-5 represents a pseudogene. The length of the CDR3 is 20 residues. The CDR3 protein is CVRSLVGGRGPPWSAGELFF. The DNA for the CDR3 is TGTGTCAGAAGCTTAGTGGGGGGTCGAGGGCCCCCTTGGAGTGCCGGGGAGCTGTTTTTT.

This chain connects TRBV30 to TRBJ2-1; D gene ambiguous. The CDR3 runs 12 residues. With 2 bases removed from V and 6 bases from J, the gap between germline ends came to 8 bases. From germline, CDR1 is GTSNPN and CDR2 SVGIG (reference sequence). CDR3 residues: CAWSFRLNEQFF. The CDR3, as DNA: TGTGCCTGGAGTTTCAGACTCAATGAGCAGTTCTTC.

The chain combines TRBV7-3 with TRBJ2-6; D ambiguous. Trimming removed 4 bases from V and 4 bases from J, with 5 bases in between. Germline CDR1 is SGHTA and CDR2 is FQGTGA. The CDR3 runs 13 residues. CDR3 in DNA: TGTGCCAGCAGCTCCCAAGGGGCCAACGTCCTGACTTTC. The encoded protein is CASSSQGANVLTF.